This TCR beta chain was observed in a study of identifying expanded T cells in peripheral blood (dated by TCRdb to the late 2010s). Context from the whole study: Technical replicates were generated by sequencing separate aliquots of the same genomic DNA pool, and four replicates were compared pairwise.

The CDR3 runs 15 residues from the cysteine to the phenylalanine. Left in the record is the CDR3 DNA by itself, 45 bases read in frame from the first base. Via the germline V gene, CDR1 is SGHRS and CDR2 YFSETQ. The junction shows trimming of 3 bases on V and 5 bases on J, and the gene matches do not reach 9 bases of it. The immunoSEQ Assay, which uses bias-controlled multiplex PCR amplification of genomic DNA, was used to profile TCRbeta CDR3 regions. The source study handled its data this way. The absolute abundance of each unique TCRbeta CDR3 region was quantified after sequences were collapsed and filtered. Differential abundance was assessed using a binomial (Fisher-equivalent) model and a beta-binomial model in which time-dependent variance fitted from healthy donors was added. Clones with fewer than 5 combined templates were excluded, and clones with Benjamini-Hochberg FDR below 0.01 were called differentially abundant. In the beta-binomial model, variance was expressed as a function of the total template count across the two samples, in the form v = (b*log(k)+a)^2. The table was pulled from immuneACCESS by TCRdb, which kept in-frame rearrangements only. Such tables lose some clones; where checked, under half of the loss comes from unresolved V genes, and the rest has no known cause. The V and J calls and clone size are taken from that table; D and trimming were inferred from the DNA. The sample table contains about 91,000 clones; only one count was recorded for approximately 88% of them. In total, the top ten clones hold 4% to 4.5% of the sample.

Overall results and qualifications from the work: For all healthy donors, the variance in clone template counts between approximately 2-week samples rose significantly as total template count increased. The authors expected biological variance in healthy repertoires might increase further over much longer intervals such as months to years. Both the number of clones called differentially abundant and the false-positive rate were significantly reduced by the beta-binomial model across all healthy-donor time intervals. Between technical replicates the binomial model flagged roughly 1.1 differentially abundant clones, whereas over about two weeks the binomial model flagged about 15 and over about four weeks 19 to 20.

In its sample, this clone was seen once. No antigen is known for it. No much larger clonotype is one base removed from it; base qualities were not supplied. No immune events such as infections were documented for the healthy donors during the collection period. Healthy-donor blood repertoires served as a training cohort to calibrate time-dependent variance in a beta-binomial model of T-cell clone differential abundance. The training cohort comprised roughly ten healthy donors, 3 female and 7 male. An age range of roughly 29 to 65 years, with an average of about 45 years, was recorded for the donors. Obtained from a commercial supplier, whole blood was collected from each healthy donor at three time points set around 13 days apart. For immunosequencing, genomic DNA was extracted from unsorted whole blood.

The V gene is TRBV5-1 and the J gene is TRBJ2-5; TRBD1 fits 8 bases in the junction. Sequenced input: blood. The sequence came from a person between 18 and 70 years old in good health. The DNA sequence is given as TGCGCCAGCAGCTCCCAGGGACAGGTTCAGGAGACCCAGTACTTC. It codes for CASSSQGQVQETQYF.